These 3 T cell receptor beta chains were sequenced from one sample in a study of blood T cell repertoires in COVID-19. Sequencing was performed with immunoSEQ multiplex PCR; in TCRdb, only in-frame clones are kept and a portion is missing. The data hold more than 85,000 clones, with around 80% observed a single time. Source material: peripheral blood. The receptors come from a human donor in a cohort sampled during active COVID-19.

This chain uses TRBV10-2 with TRBJ2-7; 7 nucleotides line up with TRBD1. The V segment lost 3 bases and the J segment 0 bases; nucleotides outside the gene matches: 17. Germline values: CDR1 WSHSY, CDR2 SAAADI. CDR3 size: 19 residues. The CDR3: CASSEQPSILGQYSYEQYF. The CDR3 DNA sequence: TGCGCCAGCAGTGAACAACCCTCGATCTTGGGACAGTACTCCTACGAGCAGTACTTC.

Only one count was recorded for this clone. This rearrangement joins TRBV6-2 or TRBV6-3 to TRBJ2-3, with 9 positions matching TRBD2. Germline V gene lookup returns CDR1 MNHEY and CDR2 SVGEGT. Trimming at V came to 5 bases and at J to 6 bases, leaving 12 bases not matched to a gene. The CDR3 totals 16 residues. The CDR3 nucleotides read TGTGCCAGCAGTCCCGACCGGACTAGCGTGAGGGATACGCAGTATTTT. It translates to CASSPDRTSVRDTQYF.

This chain uses TRBV6-2 or TRBV6-3 with TRBJ1-1; 10 nucleotides match TRBD1. This CDR3 spans 15 amino acids. CDR1 is MNHEY, CDR2 SVGEGT, per germline. The junction had 7 bases not matched to a gene; V was cut back by 4 bases and J by 5 bases. In nucleotides, the CDR3 is TGTGCCAGCAGTTCCGGGACAGGGGAGGGAACTGAAGCTTTCTTT. Protein: CASSSGTGEGTEAFF.